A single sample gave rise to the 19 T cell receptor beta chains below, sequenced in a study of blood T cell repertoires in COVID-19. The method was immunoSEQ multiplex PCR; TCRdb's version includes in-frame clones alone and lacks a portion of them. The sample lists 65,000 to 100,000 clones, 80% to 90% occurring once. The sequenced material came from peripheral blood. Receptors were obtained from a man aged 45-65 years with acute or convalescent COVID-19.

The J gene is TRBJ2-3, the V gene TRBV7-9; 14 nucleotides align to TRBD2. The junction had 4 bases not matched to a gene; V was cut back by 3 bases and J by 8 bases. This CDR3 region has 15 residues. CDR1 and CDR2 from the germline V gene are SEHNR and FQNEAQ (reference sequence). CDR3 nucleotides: TGTGCCAGCAGCTTTGGACTAGCGGGGGGCGGTACGCAGTATTTT. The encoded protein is CASSFGLAGGGTQYF.

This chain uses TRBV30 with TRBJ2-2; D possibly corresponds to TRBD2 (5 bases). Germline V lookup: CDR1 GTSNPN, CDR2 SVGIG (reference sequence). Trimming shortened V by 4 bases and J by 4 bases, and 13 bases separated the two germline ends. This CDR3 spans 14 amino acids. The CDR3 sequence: CAWTRGISTGELFF. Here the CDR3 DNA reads TGTGCCTGGACCCGAGGGATTTCCACCGGGGAGCTGTTTTTT.

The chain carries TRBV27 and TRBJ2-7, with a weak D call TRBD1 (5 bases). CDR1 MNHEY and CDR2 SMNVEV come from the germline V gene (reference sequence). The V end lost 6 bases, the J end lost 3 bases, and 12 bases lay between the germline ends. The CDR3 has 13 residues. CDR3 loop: CASSLYTGYEQYV. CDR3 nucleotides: TGTGCCAGCAGCCTCTATACAGGCTACGAGCAGTACGTC.

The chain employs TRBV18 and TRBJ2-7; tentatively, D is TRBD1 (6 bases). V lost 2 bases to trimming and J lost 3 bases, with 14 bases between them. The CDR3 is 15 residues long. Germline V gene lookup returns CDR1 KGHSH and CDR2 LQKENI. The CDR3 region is CASSPGPGEYYEQYF. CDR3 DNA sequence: TGTGCCAGCTCACCAGGGCCAGGGGAATACTACGAGCAGTACTTC. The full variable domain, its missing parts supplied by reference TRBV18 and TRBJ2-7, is NAGVMQNPRHLVRRRGQEARLRCSPMKGHSHVYWYRQLPEEGLKFMVYLQKENIIDESGMPKERFSAEFPKEGPSILRIQQVVRGDSAAYFCASSPGPGEYYEQYFGPGTRLTVT.

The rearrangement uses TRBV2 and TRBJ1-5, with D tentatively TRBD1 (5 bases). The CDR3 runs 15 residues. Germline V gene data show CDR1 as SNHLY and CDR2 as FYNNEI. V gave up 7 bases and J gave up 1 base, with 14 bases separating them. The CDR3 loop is CASTVGRQSNQPQHF. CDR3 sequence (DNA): TGTGCCAGCACCGTAGGTCGACAGAGCAATCAGCCCCAGCATTTT.

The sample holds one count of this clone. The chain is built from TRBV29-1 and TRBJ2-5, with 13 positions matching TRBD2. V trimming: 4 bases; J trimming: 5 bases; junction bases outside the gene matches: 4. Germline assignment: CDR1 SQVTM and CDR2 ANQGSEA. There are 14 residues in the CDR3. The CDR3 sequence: CSVGGLAGRETQYF. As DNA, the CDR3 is TGCAGCGTTGGGGGACTAGCGGGGAGGGAGACCCAGTACTTC.

Written as DNA, the CDR3 is TGTGCCAGCAGCAGGGGGGGAGTTGACAGGAACACTGAAGCTTTCTTT. Amino acid sequence: CASSRGGVDRNTEAFF. This chain uses TRBV5-4 with TRBJ1-1, with a weak D call TRBD1 (6 bases). V lost 4 bases, J lost 1 base, and 17 bases lay in between. The CDR3 has 16 amino acids. CDR1 and CDR2 (germline): SGHNT, YYREEE (reference sequence).

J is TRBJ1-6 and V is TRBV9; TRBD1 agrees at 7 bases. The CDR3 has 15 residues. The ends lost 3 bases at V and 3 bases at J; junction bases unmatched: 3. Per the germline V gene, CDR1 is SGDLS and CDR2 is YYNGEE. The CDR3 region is CASSGGTVYNSPLHF. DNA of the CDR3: TGTGCCAGCAGCGGGGGGACAGTCTATAATTCACCCCTCCACTTT.

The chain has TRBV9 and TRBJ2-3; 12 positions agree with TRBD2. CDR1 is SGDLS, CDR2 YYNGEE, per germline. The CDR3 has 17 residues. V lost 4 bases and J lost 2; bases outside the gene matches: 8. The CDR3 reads CASSLTSGGTYTDTQYF. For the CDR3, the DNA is TGTGCCAGCAGCTTAACTAGCGGGGGGACATACACAGATACGCAGTATTTT.

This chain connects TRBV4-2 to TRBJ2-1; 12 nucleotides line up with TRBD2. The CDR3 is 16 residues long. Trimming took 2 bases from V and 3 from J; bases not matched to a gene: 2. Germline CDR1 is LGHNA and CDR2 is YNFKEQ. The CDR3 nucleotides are TGTGCCAGCAGCCAAAGACTAGCGGGGGACTACAATGAGCAGTTCTTC. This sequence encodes CASSQRLAGDYNEQFF.

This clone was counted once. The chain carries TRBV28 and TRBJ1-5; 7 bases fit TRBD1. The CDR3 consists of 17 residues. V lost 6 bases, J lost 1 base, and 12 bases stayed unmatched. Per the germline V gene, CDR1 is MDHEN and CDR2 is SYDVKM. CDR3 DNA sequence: TGTGCCAGCAGGATGAACACAGGGGCGATGAGCAATCAGCCCCAGCATTTT. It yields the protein CASRMNTGAMSNQPQHF. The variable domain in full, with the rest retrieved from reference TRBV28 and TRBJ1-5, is DVKVTQSSRYLVKRTGEKVFLECVQDMDHENMFWYRQDPGLGLRLIYFSYDVKMKEKGDIPEGYSVSREKKERFSLILESASTNQTSMYLCASRMNTGAMSNQPQHFGDGTRLSIL.

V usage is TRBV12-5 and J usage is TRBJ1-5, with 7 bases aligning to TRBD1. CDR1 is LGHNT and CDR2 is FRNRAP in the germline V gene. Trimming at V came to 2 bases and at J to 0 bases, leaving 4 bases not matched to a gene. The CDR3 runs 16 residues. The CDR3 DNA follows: TGTGCTAGTGGTTTGTCGACAGGGCTTAGCAATCAGCCCCAGCATTTT. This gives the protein CASGLSTGLSNQPQHF.

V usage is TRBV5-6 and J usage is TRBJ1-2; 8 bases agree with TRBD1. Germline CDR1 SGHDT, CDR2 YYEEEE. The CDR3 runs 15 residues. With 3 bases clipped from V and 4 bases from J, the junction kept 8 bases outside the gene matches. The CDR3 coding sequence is TGTGCCAGCAGCTCGGACAGGGTGGGGATCTATGGCTACACCTTC. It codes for CASSSDRVGIYGYTF.

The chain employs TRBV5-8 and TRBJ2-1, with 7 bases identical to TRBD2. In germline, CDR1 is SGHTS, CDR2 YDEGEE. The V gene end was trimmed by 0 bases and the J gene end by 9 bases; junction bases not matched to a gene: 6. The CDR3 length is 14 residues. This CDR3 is CASSLGLATGEQFF. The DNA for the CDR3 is TGTGCCAGCAGCTTGGGACTAGCAACTGGTGAGCAGTTCTTC.

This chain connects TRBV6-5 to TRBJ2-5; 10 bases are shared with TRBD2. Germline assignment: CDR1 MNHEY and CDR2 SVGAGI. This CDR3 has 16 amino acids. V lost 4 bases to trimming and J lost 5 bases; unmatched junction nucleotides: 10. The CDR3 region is CASSWQPGLATETQYF. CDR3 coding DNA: TGTGCCAGCAGTTGGCAACCGGGACTAGCGACGGAGACCCAGTACTTC.

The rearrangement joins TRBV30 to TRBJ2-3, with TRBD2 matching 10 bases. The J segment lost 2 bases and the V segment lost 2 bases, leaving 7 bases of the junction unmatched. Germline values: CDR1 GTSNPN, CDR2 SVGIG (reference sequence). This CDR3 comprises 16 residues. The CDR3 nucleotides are TGTGCCTGGAGTCAGATTCTAGCGGGGGTCACAGATACGCAGTATTTT. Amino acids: CAWSQILAGVTDTQYF.

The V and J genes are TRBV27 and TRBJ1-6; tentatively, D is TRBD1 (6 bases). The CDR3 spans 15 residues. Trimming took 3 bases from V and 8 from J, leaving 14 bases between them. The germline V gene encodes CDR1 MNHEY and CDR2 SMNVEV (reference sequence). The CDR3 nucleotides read TGTGCCAGCAGTTTTTTAAGGACAGAGCATTCACCCCTCCACTTT. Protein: CASSFLRTEHSPLHF.

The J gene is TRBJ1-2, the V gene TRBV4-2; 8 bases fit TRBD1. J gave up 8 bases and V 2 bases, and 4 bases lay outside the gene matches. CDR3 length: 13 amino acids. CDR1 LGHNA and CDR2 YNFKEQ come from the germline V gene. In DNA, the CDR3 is TGTGCCAGCAGCCAATCCAGGGGGCTGGGCTACACCTTC. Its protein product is CASSQSRGLGYTF.

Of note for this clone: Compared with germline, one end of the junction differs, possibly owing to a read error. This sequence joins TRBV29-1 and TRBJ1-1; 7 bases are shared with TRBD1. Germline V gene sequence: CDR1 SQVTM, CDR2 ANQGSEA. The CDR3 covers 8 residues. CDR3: CSALGTEF. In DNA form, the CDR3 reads TGCAGCGCCCTCGGGACAGAATTT.